This TCR beta chain stems from a study of spatial heterogeneity in lung cancer. TCRdb processed the 5' RACE reads anew with MiXCR; each CDR3 protein has one entry. The sample contains around 37,000 distinct CDR3 sequences, under 8.5% of which appear only once. This CDR3 is 14 amino acids long. V lost 0 bases and J 5 bases, leaving 13 bases between the germline ends. CDR1 is DFQATT, CDR2 SNEGSKA, per germline (reference sequence). Time point denoted: sample taken at primary tumor resection. The source of this sequence is a female donor with early-stage non-small cell lung cancer. The chain is built from TRBV20-1 and TRBJ2-5; TRBD1 or TRBD2 may be the D gene (5 bases each). Sequenced here: PBMCs, sampled at surgery. The CDR3 DNA is TGCAGTGCTAGAGATCCGAGGGGTAGGGAGACCCAGTACTTC. Translating it yields CSARDPRGRETQYF.